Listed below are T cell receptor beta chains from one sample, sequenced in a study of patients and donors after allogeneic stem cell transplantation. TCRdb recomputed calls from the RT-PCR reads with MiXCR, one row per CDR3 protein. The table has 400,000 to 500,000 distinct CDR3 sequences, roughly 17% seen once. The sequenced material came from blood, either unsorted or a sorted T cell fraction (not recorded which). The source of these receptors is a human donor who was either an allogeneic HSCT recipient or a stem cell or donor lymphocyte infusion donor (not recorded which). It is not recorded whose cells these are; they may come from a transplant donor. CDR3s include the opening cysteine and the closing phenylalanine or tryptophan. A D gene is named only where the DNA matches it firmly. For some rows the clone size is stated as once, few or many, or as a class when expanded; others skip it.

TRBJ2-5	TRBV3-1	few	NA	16	TGTGCCAGCAGCCAACCTAGGGGGGGTCGGGGGGAGACCCAGTACTTC	CASSQPRGGRGETQYF
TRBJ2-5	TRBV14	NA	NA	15	TGTGCCAGCAGCCAAGATCTTTCGGGGGAAGAGACCCAGTACTTC	CASSQDLSGEETQYF
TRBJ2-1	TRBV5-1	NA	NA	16	TGCGCCAGCAGCTTGGCCGGGATGAAAACCTACAATGAGCAGTTCTTC	CASSLAGMKTYNEQFF
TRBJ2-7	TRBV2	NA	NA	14	TGTGCCAGCAGTGAAAGCGGTCATAGGGACGAGCAGTACTTC	CASSESGHRDEQYF
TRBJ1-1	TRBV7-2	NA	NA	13	TGTGCCAGCAGCCGACAGGTCAACACTGAAGCTTTCTTT	CASSRQVNTEAFF
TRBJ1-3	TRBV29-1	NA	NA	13	TGCAGCGTTGTGATCAACTCTGGAAACACCATATATTTT	CSVVINSGNTIYF
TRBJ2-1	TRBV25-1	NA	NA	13	TGTGCCAGCATGTCCCCCTCGGTACATGAGCAGTTCTTC	CASMSPSVHEQFF
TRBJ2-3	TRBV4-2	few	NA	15	TGTGCCAGCAGCCAAGGTACCGTTAGCACAGATACGCAGTATTTT	CASSQGTVSTDTQYF
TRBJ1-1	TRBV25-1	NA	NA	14	TGTGCCAGCAGTTCTGAGGGGGGCTACGCTGAAGCTTTCTTT	CASSSEGGYAEAFF
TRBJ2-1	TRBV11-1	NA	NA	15	TGTGCCAGCAGCTTAATGAGACTACCTTACAATGAGCAGTTCTTC	CASSLMRLPYNEQFF
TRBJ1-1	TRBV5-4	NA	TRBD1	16	TGTGCCAGCAGCTTGGGTTCGACAGGGTGGAACACTGAAGCTTTCTTT	CASSLGSTGWNTEAFF
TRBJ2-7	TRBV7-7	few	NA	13	TGTGCTAGCAGCTTAATGGCAAAACACGAGCAGTACTTC	CASSLMAKHEQYF
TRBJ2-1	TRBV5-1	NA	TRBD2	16	TGCGCCAGCAGCTCCTTTCGACTAGCGGGAGCGGGAGAGCAGTTCTTC	CASSSFRLAGAGEQFF
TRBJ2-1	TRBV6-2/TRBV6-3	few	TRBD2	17	TGTGCCAGCAGTTACGTCCCAGCGGGGGGGCTTTACAATGAGCAGTTCTTC	CASSYVPAGGLYNEQFF
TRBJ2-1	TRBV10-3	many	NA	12	TGTGCCATCAGTGGACAGTACAATGAGCAGTTCTTC	CAISGQYNEQFF
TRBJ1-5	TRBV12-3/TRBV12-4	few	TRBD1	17	TGTGCCAGCAGTTTAGCCCTGACAGGGGTCAGCAATCAGCCCCAGCATTTT	CASSLALTGVSNQPQHF
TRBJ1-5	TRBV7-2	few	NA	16	TGTGCCAGCAGCCCTGGGACCCCTGGAGGGAATCAGCCCCAGCATTTT	CASSPGTPGGNQPQHF
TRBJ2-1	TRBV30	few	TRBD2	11	TGTGCCCGAGGTCTAGCGGGGAAGCAGTTCTTC	CARGLAGKQFF
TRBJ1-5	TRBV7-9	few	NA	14	TGTGCCAGCAGCTTAGGCTCGGTCAATCAGCCCCAGCATTTT	CASSLGSVNQPQHF
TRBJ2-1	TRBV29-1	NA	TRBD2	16	TGCAGCGTTGAAGGACTAGCGGGGTTCTTCTACAATGAGCAGTTCTTC	CSVEGLAGFFYNEQFF
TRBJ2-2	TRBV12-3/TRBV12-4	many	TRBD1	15	TGTGCCAGCGGCGGGACAGGGATGAACACCGGGGAGCTGTTTTTT	CASGGTGMNTGELFF
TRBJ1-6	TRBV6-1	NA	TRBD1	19	TGTGCCAGCAGTCCCCAGGGGACAGGGGGCCTCCCTTATAATTCACCCCTCCACTTT	CASSPQGTGGLPYNSPLHF
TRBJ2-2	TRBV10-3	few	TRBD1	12	TGTGCCAACAGACAGGGGACCGGGGAGCTGTTTTTT	CANRQGTGELFF
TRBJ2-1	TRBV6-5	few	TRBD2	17	TGTGCCAGCAGTTACTCGGTACTAGCGGACTCCTACAATGAGCAGTTCTTC	CASSYSVLADSYNEQFF
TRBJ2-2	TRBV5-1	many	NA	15	TGCGCCAGCAGCTTGGTGGCAGGGCAAACCGGGGAGCTGTTTTTT	CASSLVAGQTGELFF
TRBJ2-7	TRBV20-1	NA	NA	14	TGCAGTGCTAGAGGGAGTAGATCAGCCTACGAGCAGTACTTC	CSARGSRSAYEQYF
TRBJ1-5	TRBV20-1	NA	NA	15	TGCAGTGCTCCGAAGGGGTCGGAACGCAATCAGCCCCAGCATTTT	CSAPKGSERNQPQHF
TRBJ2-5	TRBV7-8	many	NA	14	TGTGCCAGCAGCTTAGCGGGGAACCAAGAGACCCAGTACTTC	CASSLAGNQETQYF
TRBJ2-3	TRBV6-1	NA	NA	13	TGTGCCAGCAGCCGAAGGGCGGCTAATACGCAGTATTTT	CASSRRAANTQYF
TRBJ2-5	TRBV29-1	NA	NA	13	TGCAGCGTTGGGGGGGTACTCCAAGAGACCCAGTACTTC	CSVGGVLQETQYF
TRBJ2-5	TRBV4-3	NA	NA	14	TGCGCCAGCAGCCGACGACTGTACCAAGAGACCCAGTACTTC	CASSRRLYQETQYF
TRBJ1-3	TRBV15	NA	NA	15	TGTGCCACCAGCAGAGATCGGGGGAGCGGAAACACCATATATTTT	CATSRDRGSGNTIYF
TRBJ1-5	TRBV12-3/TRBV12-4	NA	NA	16	TGTGCCAGCAACCTCGACCTGGGGGCCAGCAATCAGCCCCAGCATTTT	CASNLDLGASNQPQHF
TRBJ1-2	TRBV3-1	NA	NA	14	TGTGCCAGCAGCCAAGTCGAGGGCCTCTATGGCTACACCTTC	CASSQVEGLYGYTF
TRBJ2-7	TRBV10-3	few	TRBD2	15	TGTGCCATCACCAGACTAGCGGGGGGGACCTACGAGCAGTACTTC	CAITRLAGGTYEQYF
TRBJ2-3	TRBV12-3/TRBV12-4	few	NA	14	TGTGCCAGCAGTTTGAACAGGGAGGCGGATACGCAGTATTTT	CASSLNREADTQYF
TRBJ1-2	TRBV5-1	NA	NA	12	TGCGCCAGCAGCTTGCCGGGGGATGGCTACACCTTC	CASSLPGDGYTF
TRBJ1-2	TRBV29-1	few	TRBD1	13	TGCAGCGTGGAGGGACAGGGGTTCTATGGCTACACCTTC	CSVEGQGFYGYTF
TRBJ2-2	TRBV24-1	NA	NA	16	TGTGCCACCAAGGCGGGCGGAACCGCGAACACCGGGGAGCTGTTTTTT	CATKAGGTANTGELFF
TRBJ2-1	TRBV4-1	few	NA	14	TGCGCCAGCAGCCTCACCAGCCCAGACAATGAGCAGTTCTTC	CASSLTSPDNEQFF
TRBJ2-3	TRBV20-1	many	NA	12	TGCAGTGCTAGAGGAACTCGAGATACGCAGTATTTT	CSARGTRDTQYF
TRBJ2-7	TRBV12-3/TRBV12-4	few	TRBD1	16	TGTGCCAGCAGTCCCGTTACCGGGACAGGTCTCTACGAGCAGTACTTC	CASSPVTGTGLYEQYF
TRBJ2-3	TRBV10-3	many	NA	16	TGTGCCATCAGGCACAGGGTGGGACTAACCACAGATACGCAGTATTTT	CAIRHRVGLTTDTQYF
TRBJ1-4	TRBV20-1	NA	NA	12	TGCAGTGCCACGGAATTCGATGAAAAACTGTTTTTT	CSATEFDEKLFF